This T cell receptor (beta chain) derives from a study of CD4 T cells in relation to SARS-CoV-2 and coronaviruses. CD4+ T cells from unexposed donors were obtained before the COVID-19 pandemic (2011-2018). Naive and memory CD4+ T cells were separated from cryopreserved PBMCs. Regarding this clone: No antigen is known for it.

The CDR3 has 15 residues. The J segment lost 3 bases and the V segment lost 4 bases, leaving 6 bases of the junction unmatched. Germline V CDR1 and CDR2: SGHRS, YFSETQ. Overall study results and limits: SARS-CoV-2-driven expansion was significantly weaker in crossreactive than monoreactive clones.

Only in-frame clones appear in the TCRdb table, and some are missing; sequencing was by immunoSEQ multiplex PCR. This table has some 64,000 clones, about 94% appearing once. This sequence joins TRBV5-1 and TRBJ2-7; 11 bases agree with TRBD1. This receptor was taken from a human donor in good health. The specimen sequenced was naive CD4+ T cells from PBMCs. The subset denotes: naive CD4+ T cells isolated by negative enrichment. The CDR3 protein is CASSLAGTGGYEQYF. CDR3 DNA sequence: TGCGCCAGCAGCCTAGCCGGGACAGGGGGCTACGAGCAGTACTTC.